A single sample gave rise to the 10 T cell receptor beta chains below, sequenced in a study of CD8 T cells in Susac syndrome. It was with random hexamers that about 0.45 to 1 ug RNA was reverse transcribed. TCRdb analysed the immunoSEQ multiplex PCR reads with MiXCR anew, one entry per CDR3 protein. The repertoire holds about 180,000 distinct CDR3 sequences, with approximately 96% as singletons. Sequencing was performed on CD4+ T cells from PBMCs. All receptors derive from a human donor with multiple sclerosis.

V is TRBV12-3 or TRBV12-4 and J is TRBJ2-3; TRBD2 is a possible D gene (5 bases). V was clipped by 6 bases and J by 3 bases, with 13 bases between them. The CDR3 is 14 residues long. The CDR3 reads CASRYGRRTDTQYF. The DNA for the CDR3 is TGTGCCAGCAGGTACGGTCGGAGGACAGATACGCAGTATTTT.

The rearrangement links TRBV30 to TRBJ1-3; D is possibly TRBD1 (5 bases). The CDR3 length is 16 residues. Germline V gives CDR1 GTSNPN, CDR2 SVGIG (reference sequence). V was shortened by 0 bases and J by 1 base, with 13 bases between the two germline ends. CDR3 in DNA: TGTGCCTGGAGTGTCGGGGGTCTCGGTTCTGGAAACACCATATATTTT. Its protein product is CAWSVGGLGSGNTIYF. Full variable domain (missing parts from reference TRBV30 and TRBJ1-3): SQTIHQWPATLVQPVGSPLSLECTVEGTSNPNLYWYRQAAGRGLQLLFYSVGIGQISSEVPQNLSASRPQDRQFILSSKKLLLSDSGFYLCAWSVGGLGSGNTIYFGEGSWLTVV.

J is TRBJ1-2 and V is TRBV20-1; 7 bases are shared with TRBD1. The ends lost 6 bases at V and 5 bases at J; junction bases unmatched: 12. Germline V gene data show CDR1 as DFQATT and CDR2 as SNEGSKA (reference sequence). CDR3 length equals 14 residues. CDR3 in amino acids: CSAPRGGLGYGYTF. In DNA, the CDR3 is TGCAGTGCACCTAGAGGGGGCTTAGGGTATGGCTACACCTTC.

V usage is TRBV12-3 or TRBV12-4 and J usage is TRBJ1-2; D is possibly TRBD1 (5 bases). The CDR3 loop spans 12 amino acids. The V end was cut by 2 bases, the J end by 8 bases, with 9 bases between. CDR3 DNA sequence: TGTGCCAGCAGTTTAAGGGGTTACGGCTACACCTTC. Amino acids: CASSLRGYGYTF.

This clonotype appeared once. The chain carries TRBV29-1 and TRBJ2-3, with D unclear. The CDR3 covers 12 residues. V gave up 7 bases and J gave up 3 bases, with 11 bases separating them. CDR1 SQVTM and CDR2 ANQGSEA come from the germline V gene. The CDR3 bases are TGCAGCGCCCTCGATGGTACAGATACGCAGTATTTT. This translates into CSALDGTDTQYF.

V and J are TRBV7-9 and TRBJ1-1; D gene unclear. CDR1 is SEHNR, CDR2 FQNEAQ, per germline (reference sequence). Between the trimmed V and J ends, which lost 3 bases and 10 bases, there was a span of 12 bases. This CDR3 has 12 amino acids. The CDR3 sequence: CASSLGDVPAFF. The CDR3 DNA is TGTGCCAGCAGCTTGGGAGACGTACCAGCTTTCTTT.

The V call is TRBV7-8, the J call TRBJ2-3; D remains ambiguous. The CDR3 is 12 amino acids. V shed 1 base and J shed 6 bases, with 5 bases lying between them. Germline values: CDR1 SGHVS, CDR2 FQNEAQ. The CDR3 coding sequence is TGTGCCAGCAGCTTAGATCGGGATACGCAGTATTTT. As protein: CASSLDRDTQYF.

The rearrangement links TRBV28 to TRBJ1-2; D gene ambiguous. Germline values: CDR1 MDHEN, CDR2 SYDVKM. V lost 5 bases and J lost 5, with 12 bases in between. This CDR3 contains 13 residues. The CDR3 spells CASSTQVRYGYTF. CDR3 nucleotide sequence: TGTGCCAGCAGTACCCAGGTGAGGTATGGCTACACCTTC.

This sequence joins TRBV19 and TRBJ2-7; TRBD2 matches at 10 bases. Per the germline V gene, CDR1 is LNHDA and CDR2 is SQIVND (reference sequence). This CDR3 has 18 residues. The junction had 12 bases not matched to a gene; V was cut back by 2 bases and J by 2 bases. CDR3: CASSIRPPLAGKAYEQYF. DNA for the CDR3: TGTGCCAGTAGTATAAGGCCCCCACTAGCGGGGAAGGCCTACGAGCAGTACTTC. Full variable domain (missing parts from reference TRBV19 and TRBJ2-7): DGGITQSPKYLFRKEGQNVTLSCEQNLNHDAMYWYRQDPGQGLRLIYYSQIVNDFQKGDIAEGYSVSREKKESFPLTVTSAQKNPTAFYLCASSIRPPLAGKAYEQYFGPGTRLTVT.

The chain uses TRBV7-6 and TRBJ2-6; the D is unclear. In germline, CDR1 is SGHVS, CDR2 FNYEAQ. The CDR3 runs 16 residues. V lost 4 bases and J lost 2, with 12 bases in between. The DNA of the CDR3 is TGTGCCAGCAGCTCGCTAGGTACCCCTGGGGCCAACGTCCTGACTTTC. Amino acid sequence: CASSSLGTPGANVLTF.